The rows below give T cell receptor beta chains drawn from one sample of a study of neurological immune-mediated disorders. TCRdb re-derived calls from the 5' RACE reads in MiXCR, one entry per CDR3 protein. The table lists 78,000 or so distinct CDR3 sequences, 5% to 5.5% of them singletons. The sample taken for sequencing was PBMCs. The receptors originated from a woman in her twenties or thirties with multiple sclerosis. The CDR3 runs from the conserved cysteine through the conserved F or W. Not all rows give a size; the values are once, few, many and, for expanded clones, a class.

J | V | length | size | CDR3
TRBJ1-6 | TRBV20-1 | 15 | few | CSARDRGINNSPLHF
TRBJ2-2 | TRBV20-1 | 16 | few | CSARGGTGLNTGELFF
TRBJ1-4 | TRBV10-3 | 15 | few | CAISDGQGRGEKLFF
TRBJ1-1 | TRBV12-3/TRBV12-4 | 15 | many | CASSPGQGRGTEAFF
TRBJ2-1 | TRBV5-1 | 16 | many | CASSWTSGGAGGEQFF
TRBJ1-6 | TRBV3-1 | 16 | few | CASSLFRASRDSPLHF
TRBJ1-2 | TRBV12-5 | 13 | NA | CVSTQDGPDGYTF
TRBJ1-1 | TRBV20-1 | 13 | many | CSAVWGRVTEAFF
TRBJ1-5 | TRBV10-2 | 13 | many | CASSEFKSQPQHF
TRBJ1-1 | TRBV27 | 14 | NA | CASSLYGAYTEAFF
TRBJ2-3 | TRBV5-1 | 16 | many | CASSGVGPLRTDTQYF
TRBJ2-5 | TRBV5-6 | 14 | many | CASSFPTGIETQYF
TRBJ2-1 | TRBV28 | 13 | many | CASSIQRDNEQFF
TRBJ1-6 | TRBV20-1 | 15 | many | CSAREPTGANSPLHF
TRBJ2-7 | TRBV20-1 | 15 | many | CSAWPGQGGSYEQYF
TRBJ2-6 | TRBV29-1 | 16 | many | CSASNPTGAGANVLTF
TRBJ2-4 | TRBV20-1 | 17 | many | CSARDSRAGLAKNIQYF
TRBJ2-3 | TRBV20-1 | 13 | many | CSARRQSTDTQYF
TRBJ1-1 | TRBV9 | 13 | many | CASSVAQNTEAFF
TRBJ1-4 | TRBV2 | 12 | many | CASMGVNEKLFF
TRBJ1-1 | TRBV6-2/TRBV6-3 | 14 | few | CASSPFLGRTEAFF
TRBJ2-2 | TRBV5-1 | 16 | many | CASNRLEEGNTGELFF
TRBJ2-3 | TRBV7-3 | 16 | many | CASSLTTTGYTDTQYF
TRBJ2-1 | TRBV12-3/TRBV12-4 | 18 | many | CASSPGTSGGAGYNEQFF
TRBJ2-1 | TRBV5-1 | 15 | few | CASSYRSGSDNEQFF
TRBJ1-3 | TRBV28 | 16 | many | CASSPVWTVSGNTIYF
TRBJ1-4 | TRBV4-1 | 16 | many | CASSQGPGDLNEKLFF
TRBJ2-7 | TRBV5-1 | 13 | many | CASSLEVPYEQYF
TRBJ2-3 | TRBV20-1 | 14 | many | CSARVHLQTDTQYF
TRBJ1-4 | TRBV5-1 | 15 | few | CASSLRQGRDEKLFF
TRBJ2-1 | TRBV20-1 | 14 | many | CSASEGTFYNEQFF
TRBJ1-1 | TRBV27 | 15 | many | CASRGLSLVNTEAFF
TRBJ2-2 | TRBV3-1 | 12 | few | CASSQGSGELFF
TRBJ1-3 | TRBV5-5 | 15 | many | CASQTGGTSGNTIYF
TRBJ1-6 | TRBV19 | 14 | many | CASGPPRGNSPLHF
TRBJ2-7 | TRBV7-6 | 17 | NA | CASSLADSGKSSYEQYF
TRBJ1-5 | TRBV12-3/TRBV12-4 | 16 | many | CASSFSGGAGNQPQHF
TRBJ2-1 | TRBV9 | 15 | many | CASSPRTSGRNEQFF
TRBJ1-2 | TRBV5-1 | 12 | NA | CDSSSDSNGYTF
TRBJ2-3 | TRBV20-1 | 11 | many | CSSVSTDTQYF
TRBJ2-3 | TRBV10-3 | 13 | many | CASRDRLSDTQYF
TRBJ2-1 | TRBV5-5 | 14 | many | CASSLKSLGDEQFF
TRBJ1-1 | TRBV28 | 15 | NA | CASSLWAGKATEAFF
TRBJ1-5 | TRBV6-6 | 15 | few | CASSYTTGLTQPQHF
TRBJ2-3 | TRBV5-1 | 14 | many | CASSLQHSTDTQYF